This TCR beta chain comes out of a study of neurological immune-mediated disorders. Time point specified: technical triplicate 3. For sorted libraries, the input was roughly 1 million CD4+ or CD8+ T cells. Each CDR3 protein gets one entry after TCRdb re-called the 5' RACE reads with MiXCR. The data contain fewer than 35,000 distinct CDR3 sequences, about 16% of them singletons. Trimming left V 7 bases short and J 1 base short, with 13 bases between. Per germline, CDR1 SGHVS and CDR2 FQNEAQ. This CDR3 is built from 15 residues. In this sample, this clonotype turned up many times. The chain links TRBV7-8 to TRBJ2-2; the D is unclear. The sequence came from a female donor with HTLV-1-associated myelopathy (HAM/TSP). The sequencing sample was made of CD4+ T cells from blood. In DNA, the CDR3 is TGTGCCAGCACCCCGTCTTGGGGGAACACCGGGGAGCTGTTTTTT. It encodes CASTPSWGNTGELFF.